These 20 T cell receptor beta chains were all obtained from the same sample, sequenced in a study of T cell responses to AZD1222 COVID-19 vaccine. The method was immunoSEQ multiplex PCR; TCRdb's version includes in-frame clones alone and lacks a portion of them. The sample holds roughly 120,000 clones; about 95% are singletons and the top ten take about 3%. The material sequenced was peripheral blood, taken 28 days after the second AZD1222 dose. The receptor set was obtained from an adult who received the AZD1222 COVID-19 vaccine.

A word on this clone: At the DNA level, this CDR3 is encoded by other sequences in the same sample as well. The genes are TRBV3-1 (or the pseudogene TRBV3-2) and TRBJ1-5; tentatively, D is TRBD1 (5 bases). V lost 3 bases and J lost 7, with 7 bases in between. CDR3 size: 12 residues. Germline lookup yields CDR1 LGHDT and CDR2 YNNKEL (reference sequence). This CDR3 is CASSQQGQPQHF. The CDR3 region has the DNA TGTGCCAGCAGCCAGCAGGGCCAGCCCCAGCATTTT.

In DNA, the CDR3 is TGTGCCAGCAGCGTATCGGACTCTGGAAACACCATATATTTT. Translating gives CASSVSDSGNTIYF. This chain connects TRBV9 to TRBJ1-3, with D unclear. Germline values: CDR1 SGDLS, CDR2 YYNGEE. The CDR3 covers 14 residues. The V and J ends lost 1 base and 0 bases respectively, with 5 bases between them.

The rearrangement links TRBV7-9 to TRBJ1-3; D is possibly TRBD1 (6 bases). The germline gives CDR1 SEHNR, CDR2 FQNEAQ (reference sequence). V lost 5 bases to trimming and J lost 0 bases, with 11 bases between them. The CDR3 runs 15 residues. The CDR3 bases are TGTGCCAGCAGCCGACAGGTGATCTCTGGAAACACCATATATTTT. This codes for CASSRQVISGNTIYF. The variable domain in full, with the rest retrieved from reference TRBV7-9 and TRBJ1-3, is DTGVSQNPRHKITKRGQNVTFRCDPISEHNRLYWYRQTLGQGPEFLTYFQNEAQLEKSRLLSDRFSAERPKGSFSTLEIQRTEQGDSAMYLCASSRQVISGNTIYFGEGSWLTVV.

The V gene is TRBV18, the J gene TRBJ2-2, with 7 bases aligning to TRBD2. CDR1 KGHSH and CDR2 LQKENI come from the germline V gene. CDR3 length: 15 amino acids. Trimming took 3 bases from V and 1 from J; bases not matched to a gene: 2. In nucleotides, the CDR3 is TGTGCCAGCTCACCTCTAGCGGTGAACACCGGGGAGCTGTTTTTT. Translated: CASSPLAVNTGELFF.

The gene calls are TRBV5-4 and TRBJ1-2, with TRBD1 as a possible D gene (5 bases). The CDR3 spans 15 residues. V lost 0 bases, J lost 0 bases, and 9 bases lay in between. Germline V CDR1 and CDR2: SGHNT, YYREEE (reference sequence). The CDR3 nucleotides are TGTGCCAGCAGCTTGGAGGCACAGGCTAACTATGGCTACACCTTC. Residues: CASSLEAQANYGYTF. The full variable domain, its missing parts supplied by reference TRBV5-4 and TRBJ1-2, is ETGVTQSPTHLIKTRGQQVTLRCSSQSGHNTVSWYQQALGQGPQFIFQYYREEENGRGNFPPRFSGLQFPNYSSELNVNALELDDSALYLCASSLEAQANYGYTFGSGTRLTVV.

The chain has TRBV7-8 and TRBJ1-1; D might be TRBD1 (6 bases). The V end was cut by 1 base, the J end by 3 bases, with 12 bases between. Germline-derived CDR1 and CDR2 are SGHVS and FQNEAQ. This CDR3 region has 15 residues. The CDR3 bases are TGTGCCAGCAGCTTAGGGGGGCTCTGGGACACTGAAGCTTTCTTT. This translates into CASSLGGLWDTEAFF.

This sequence joins TRBV28 and TRBJ1-2, with D perhaps TRBD1 (6 bases). CDR1 and CDR2 (germline): MDHEN, SYDVKM. Deletions cut 6 bases from V and 3 bases from J, with 14 bases between. The CDR3 has 14 residues. The CDR3 loop reads CASRGGGLDYGYTF. CDR3 bases: TGTGCCAGCAGAGGAGGGGGATTGGACTATGGCTACACCTTC.

The V call is TRBV19, the J call TRBJ1-2; 7 bases align to TRBD1. The V and J ends lost 3 bases and 0 bases, in that order; junction bases with no gene match: 4. The CDR3 runs to 15 residues. Germline V lookup: CDR1 LNHDA, CDR2 SQIVND (reference sequence). DNA of the CDR3: TGTGCCAGTAGTATTAGGGGACAGTCTAACTATGGCTACACCTTC. It encodes CASSIRGQSNYGYTF.

The chain uses TRBV5-4 and TRBJ1-3; 7 bases fit TRBD1. Germline loops: CDR1 SGHNT, CDR2 YYREEE (reference sequence). The V segment lost 3 bases and the J segment 1 base; nucleotides outside the gene matches: 7. CDR3 length equals 16 residues. DNA of the CDR3: TGTGCCAGCAGCTCTCGACGACAGGGATCTGGAAACACCATATATTTT. As protein: CASSSRRQGSGNTIYF.

The chain couples TRBV3-1 (or the pseudogene TRBV3-2) to TRBJ2-7; the match to TRBD2 covers 8 bases. The CDR3 has 14 residues. The junction had 8 bases not matched to a gene; V was cut back by 5 bases and J by 5 bases. Germline V CDR1 and CDR2: LGHDT, YNNKEL (reference sequence). CDR3 protein: CASSFSAGAHEQYF. In nucleotides, the CDR3 is TGTGCCAGCAGCTTCTCAGCGGGAGCCCACGAGCAGTACTTC.

This chain links TRBV5-5 with TRBJ2-7; 8 nucleotides align to TRBD1. CDR1 is SGHKS, CDR2 YYEKEE, per germline (reference sequence). This CDR3 has 13 residues. Germline trimming cut 3 bases from V and 5 bases from J; bases unmatched to any gene: 4. CDR3 nucleotide sequence: TGTGCCAGCAGCTCGCAGGGGGCTCACGAGCAGTACTTC. It is translated as CASSSQGAHEQYF.

The chain uses TRBV25-1 and TRBJ1-1; D is ambiguous. CDR1 MGHDK and CDR2 SYGVNS come from the germline V gene. Trimming stripped 7 bases from V and 5 bases from J, with 14 bases between. CDR3 length: 13 amino acids. In DNA form, the CDR3 reads TGTGCCAGCATTGGTCTAGTCCGGACTGAAGCTTTCTTT. This codes for CASIGLVRTEAFF.

This rearrangement joins TRBV2 to TRBJ1-2, with 7 positions matching TRBD1. Germline V gene lookup returns CDR1 SNHLY and CDR2 FYNNEI. The CDR3 has 16 residues. Losses at the gene ends were 8 bases for V and 2 bases for J; bases not matched to a gene: 14. In nucleotides, the CDR3 is TGTGCCAGCCGTTTGATGGGACAGCAACTCAACTATGGCTACACCTTC. This encodes CASRLMGQQLNYGYTF.

This rearrangement joins TRBV4-2 to TRBJ1-2, with TRBD1 identical over 7 bases. The CDR3 covers 15 residues. V lost 1 base to trimming and J lost 6 bases; unmatched junction nucleotides: 8. The germline V gene has CDR1 LGHNA and CDR2 YNFKEQ. This CDR3 is CASSQAWAGGDGYTF. CDR3 in DNA: TGTGCCAGCAGCCAAGCGTGGGCAGGGGGGGATGGCTACACCTTC.

The CDR3 DNA reads TGCGCCAGCAGTGAGTCGAAGATGCAGGGGGCTATGAACACTGAAGCTTTCTTT. Translated: CASSESKMQGAMNTEAFF. The chain employs TRBV10-2 and TRBJ1-1; 8 nucleotides align to TRBD1. Trimming at V came to 0 bases and at J to 0 bases, leaving 9 bases not matched to a gene. This CDR3 has 18 residues. Germline CDR1 WSHSY, CDR2 SAAADI.

The J gene is TRBJ2-3, the V gene TRBV5-1; D gene uncertain. The CDR3 extends over 9 amino acids. Germline assignment: CDR1 SGHRS and CDR2 YFSETQ. Trimming stripped 4 bases from V and 14 bases from J, with 8 bases between. DNA for the CDR3: TGCGCCAGCAGCCCTGTTAGGTATTTT. Translating it yields CASSPVRYF.

The V call is TRBV10-3, the J call TRBJ1-3, with D possibly being TRBD1 (5 bases). V lost 2 bases to trimming and J lost 2 bases, with 10 bases between them. Germline CDR1 reads ENHRY; CDR2 reads SYGVKD. The CDR3 has 15 amino acids. The CDR3, as DNA: TGTGCCATCAGTGAGGCGGGGGGGGCTGGAAACACCATATATTTT. Its translation is CAISEAGGAGNTIYF.

The chain has TRBV7-9 and TRBJ1-2, with unresolved D. Germline V gene sequence: CDR1 SEHNR, CDR2 FQNEAQ (reference sequence). The CDR3 is made up of 11 amino acids. With 6 bases removed from V and 5 bases from J, the gap between germline ends came to 7 bases. CDR3 sequence: CASSLYYGYTF. CDR3 bases: TGTGCCAGCAGTCTATATTATGGCTACACCTTC. Full variable domain (remainder filled in from reference TRBV7-9 and TRBJ1-2): DTGVSQNPRHKITKRGQNVTFRCDPISEHNRLYWYRQTLGQGPEFLTYFQNEAQLEKSRLLSDRFSAERPKGSFSTLEIQRTEQGDSAMYLCASSLYYGYTFGSGTRLTVV.

This rearrangement joins TRBV14 to TRBJ2-4, with D possibly matching TRBD2 (5 bases). The CDR3 has 15 residues. Germline V gene data show CDR1 as SGHDN and CDR2 as FVKESK. V lost 1 base and J lost 0, with 7 bases in between. The DNA of the CDR3 is TGTGCCAGCAGCCAAGGACTACTAGCCAAAAACATTCAGTACTTC. Residues: CASSQGLLAKNIQYF.

This chain joins TRBV21-1 and TRBJ1-1; TRBD1, the table's D call, lacks a check against the DNA. TRBV21-1 is a pseudogene segment. The CDR3 runs 15 residues. CDR3 bases: TGTGCCAGCAGCTGGAGCTGGGACAGGGATCCTGAAGCTTTCTTT. Translation gives CASSWSWDRDPEAFF.